This T cell receptor beta chain was profiled in a study of Graves' ophthalmopathy and Graves' hyperthyroidism. Findings and limits, study-wide: Clonotypes were expanded in thyroid at above 0.001 frequency, and most also appeared in blood. Prediction of ophthalmopathy progression reached 70.59% sensitivity and roughly 72% specificity.

Moderate-to-severe activity, CAS at least 3, NOSPECS at least 4 and duration under 3 months characterized donors with ophthalmopathy. If patients had other autoimmune diseases, uncontrolled infections, pregnancy or lactation, they were excluded. Remarks on this clonotype: Its antigen is not identified.

RNA transcripts yielded amplified TCR beta CDR3 regions. First-round RT-PCR employed HTBI primers, with a second-round multiplex PCR after it. TCRdb independently ran MiXCR on the multiplex PCR reads; one entry per CDR3 protein. The table records more than 550,000 distinct CDR3 sequences, about two fifths of them present only once. The CDR3 runs 18 residues. The junction had 11 bases not matched to a gene; V was cut back by 4 bases and J by 2 bases. Germline V gene data show CDR1 as SQVTM and CDR2 as ANQGSEA. The chain couples TRBV29-1 to TRBJ2-6; 10 nucleotides align to TRBD1. Source material: peripheral blood. The receptor was isolated from an adult man with Graves' ophthalmopathy. The CDR3 sequence is CSVATGGGRAAGANVLTF. The CDR3 DNA reads TGCAGCGTTGCGACAGGGGGCGGCCGTGCGGCTGGGGCCAACGTCCTGACTTTC.